A single sample is the source of the 24 T cell receptor beta chains below, sequenced in a study of cytomegalovirus exposure and HLA in healthy donors. A multiplex PCR was run with 60 Vbeta primers and 13 Jbeta primers. Only in-frame clones appear in the TCRdb table, and some are missing; sequencing was by immunoSEQ multiplex PCR. This sample has roughly 86,000 clones, with about two thirds found just once. Sequenced material: PBMCs. The receptors originated from a man in his sixties in good health and CMV-seronegative.

The rearrangement joins TRBV28 to TRBJ2-7; 9 positions match TRBD1. This CDR3 is built from 15 residues. The germline CDR1 and CDR2 sequences are MDHEN and SYDVKM. V lost 7 bases to trimming and J lost 4 bases; unmatched junction nucleotides: 11. CDR3 loop: CASKSPGQGYYEQYF. Written as DNA, the CDR3 is TGTGCCAGCAAAAGTCCGGGACAGGGCTATTACGAGCAGTACTTC.

This clone was recorded a few times. V and J are TRBV28 and TRBJ2-7; TRBD2 matches at 11 bases. CDR1 and CDR2 (germline): MDHEN, SYDVKM. The CDR3 is 17 amino acids. V was clipped by 1 base and J by 4 bases; unmatched bases: 9. CDR3 loop: CASSLYPLLAGGYEQYF. As DNA, the CDR3 is TGTGCCAGCAGTTTATATCCCCTCCTAGCGGGAGGATACGAGCAGTACTTC.

Comment on this clone: Other DNA sequences in the sample encode the same CDR3. This chain connects TRBV6-1 to TRBJ2-7, with 13 nucleotides matching TRBD2. CDR1 MNHNS and CDR2 SASEGT come from the germline V gene. Unmatched junction bases numbered 7, after V lost 4 bases and J lost 4 bases. The CDR3 loop spans 16 amino acids. The CDR3, as DNA: TGTGCCAGCAGTGTAGGGACTAGCGGGAAGCTTTACGAGCAGTACTTC. Its protein is CASSVGTSGKLYEQYF.

This chain joins TRBV7-2 and TRBJ2-5; 13 bases fit TRBD2. The CDR3 sequence is 18 residues long. The J segment lost 1 base and the V segment lost 1 base, leaving 6 bases of the junction unmatched. CDR1 is SGHTA, CDR2 FQGNSA, per germline. CDR3 sequence (DNA): TGTGCCAGCAGCTTAGTCACGGGACTAGCGGGGCTCCAAGAGACCCAGTACTTC. Residues: CASSLVTGLAGLQETQYF. The full variable domain, its missing parts supplied by reference TRBV7-2 and TRBJ2-5, is GAGVSQSPSNKVTEKGKDVELRCDPISGHTALYWYRQSLGQGLEFLIYFQGNSAPDKSGLPSDRFSAERTGGSVSTLTIQRTQQEDSAVYLCASSLVTGLAGLQETQYFGPGTRLLVL.

V usage is TRBV9 and J usage is TRBJ1-5; D may be TRBD1 (6 bases). CDR3 length: 15 residues. Between the trimmed V and J ends, which lost 4 bases and 6 bases, there was a span of 17 bases. Germline V CDR1 and CDR2: SGDLS, YYNGEE. The CDR3 DNA reads TGTGCCAGCAGCAGAACCCAGGGGCATGGTCAGCCCCAGCATTTT. Its translation is CASSRTQGHGQPQHF.

V usage is TRBV5-8 and J usage is TRBJ1-2; D remains unclear. Germline loops: CDR1 SGHTS, CDR2 YDEGEE. The CDR3 is made up of 14 amino acids. V dropped 3 bases and J dropped 4 bases, with 13 bases sitting between them. The CDR3 nucleotides read TGTGCCAGCAGCTCGCGCGGGCTTGGCTATGGCTACACCTTC. Amino acid sequence: CASSSRGLGYGYTF.

This chain uses TRBV18 with TRBJ1-2, with 8 bases lining up with TRBD1. The CDR3 covers 15 residues. Germline lookup yields CDR1 KGHSH and CDR2 LQKENI. The V segment lost 6 bases and the J segment 8 bases; nucleotides outside the gene matches: 14. In DNA form, the CDR3 reads TGTGCCAGCTCTATAAAGAGCCAGGGGGCGCAGGGCTACACCTTC. This codes for CASSIKSQGAQGYTF.

The CDR3 DNA is TGCAGCGTTGATTTAGCTAGCTCCGCTAGCACAGATACGCAGTATTTT. Its protein product is CSVDLASSASTDTQYF. The V and J genes are TRBV29-1 and TRBJ2-3; TRBD2 might be the D (5 bases). The length of the CDR3 is 16 residues. Trimming left V 3 bases short and J 0 bases short, with 16 bases between. In germline, CDR1 is SQVTM, CDR2 ANQGSEA.

The chain employs TRBV2 and TRBJ1-1, with 8 bases identical to TRBD1. Germline CDR1 and CDR2: SNHLY and FYNNEI. Trimming cost V 6 bases and J 6 bases; bases outside gene matches: 6. CDR3 length equals 13 residues. CDR3 sequence reads: CASRSDRGAEAFF. The CDR3 DNA reads TGTGCCAGCAGGAGTGACAGGGGAGCTGAAGCTTTCTTT. The whole variable domain, filled in from reference TRBV2 and TRBJ1-1, reads EPEVTQTPSHQVTQMGQEVILRCVPISNHLYFYWYRQILGQKVEFLVSFYNNEISEKSEIFDDQFSVERPDGSNFTLKIRSTKLEDSAMYFCASRSDRGAEAFFGQGTRLTVV.

J is TRBJ1-5 and V is TRBV6-1; 10 bases are a match to TRBD1. The CDR3 runs 19 residues. Germline loops: CDR1 MNHNS, CDR2 SASEGT. V was clipped by 4 bases and J by 3 bases; unmatched bases: 15. The CDR3 sequence: CASSAPPLGGTGVNQPQHF. CDR3 bases: TGTGCCAGCAGTGCCCCACCCCTCGGGGGGACAGGGGTCAATCAGCCCCAGCATTTT.

V is TRBV4-3 and J is TRBJ2-2; D is perhaps TRBD2 (5 bases). The V and J ends lost 0 bases and 4 bases respectively, with 9 bases between them. Germline loops: CDR1 LGHNA, CDR2 YSLEER. The CDR3 spans 15 residues. The CDR3 DNA reads TGCGCCAGCAGCCAAGAAAACGCGGGCACCGGGGAGCTGTTTTTT. This sequence encodes CASSQENAGTGELFF.

The V and J genes are TRBV5-3 and TRBJ2-7; 9 bases match TRBD2. Being an ORF, TRBV5-3 has a function that is uncertain. The V and J ends lost 6 bases and 2 bases, in that order; junction bases with no gene match: 6. This CDR3 has 14 amino acids. The CDR3 region has the DNA TGTGCCAGAACGAGCGGGAGGTCTCCCTACGAGCAGTACTTC. It yields the protein CARTSGRSPYEQYF.

The chain is built from TRBV9 and TRBJ2-4; 8 bases are a match to TRBD2. CDR3 length: 16 amino acids. From germline, CDR1 is SGDLS and CDR2 YYNGEE. The junction had 8 bases not matched to a gene; V was cut back by 3 bases and J by 3 bases. The CDR3 DNA sequence: TGTGCCAGCAGCGCCGGGGGGGCGAGGAGCAAAAACATTCAGTACTTC. It encodes CASSAGGARSKNIQYF.

CDR3 DNA: TGTGCCACTACGGGACAGTCGCGACAGCCCCAGCATTTT. Translating it yields CATTGQSRQPQHF. The chain employs TRBV28 and TRBJ1-5; 7 nucleotides match TRBD1. Losses at the gene ends were 10 bases for V and 7 bases for J; bases not matched to a gene: 10. CDR3 size: 13 residues. Germline V gene lookup returns CDR1 MDHEN and CDR2 SYDVKM.

The chain joins TRBV2 to TRBJ2-1; TRBD2 aligns across 15 bases. Trimming at V came to 7 bases and at J to 0 bases, leaving 4 bases not matched to a gene. Germline V gene lookup returns CDR1 SNHLY and CDR2 FYNNEI. This CDR3 is 17 amino acids long. CDR3 residues: CASKGTSGRLSYNEQFF. The CDR3 DNA sequence: TGTGCCAGCAAAGGGACTAGCGGGAGGCTCTCCTACAATGAGCAGTTCTTC. Looking up the rest from reference TRBV2 and TRBJ2-1 gives the full variable domain: EPEVTQTPSHQVTQMGQEVILRCVPISNHLYFYWYRQILGQKVEFLVSFYNNEISEKSEIFDDQFSVERPDGSNFTLKIRSTKLEDSAMYFCASKGTSGRLSYNEQFFGPGTRLTVL.

The rearrangement joins TRBV5-8 to TRBJ2-2, with 9 bases aligning to TRBD2. The V segment lost 7 bases and the J segment 2 bases; nucleotides outside the gene matches: 9. This CDR3 has 16 amino acids. Looked up from germline, CDR1 is SGHTS and CDR2 is YDEGEE. Here the CDR3 DNA reads TGTGCCAGCCGAATCAGCGGGGGGCCCAACACCGGGGAGCTGTTTTTT. Amino acids: CASRISGGPNTGELFF.

This clone was observed once. The CDR3 protein is CASSEDRGGYEQYF. The CDR3 DNA reads TGTGCCAGCAGTGAAGACAGGGGAGGGTACGAGCAGTACTTC. The gene calls are TRBV25-1 and TRBJ2-7; D perhaps matches TRBD1 (8 bases). Trimming removed 2 bases from V and 4 bases from J, with 12 bases in between. The CDR3 totals 14 residues. The germline V gene has CDR1 MGHDK and CDR2 SYGVNS.

The CDR3: CASSPRGGGYTF. The CDR3 DNA reads TGTGCCAGTAGTCCCCGTGGCGGGGGCTACACCTTC. The chain carries TRBV19 and TRBJ1-2; D unclear. The germline V gene encodes CDR1 LNHDA and CDR2 SQIVND (reference sequence). This CDR3 comprises 12 residues. V dropped 5 bases and J dropped 8 bases, with 12 bases sitting between them. Drawing the rest from reference TRBV19 and TRBJ1-2, the complete variable domain is DGGITQSPKYLFRKEGQNVTLSCEQNLNHDAMYWYRQDPGQGLRLIYYSQIVNDFQKGDIAEGYSVSREKKESFPLTVTSAQKNPTAFYLCASSPRGGGYTFGSGTRLTVV.

The rearrangement links TRBV27 to TRBJ2-7; D might be TRBD1 (6 bases). Trimming removed 5 bases at V and 3 bases at J, with 14 bases between. This CDR3 has 14 residues. Germline loops: CDR1 MNHEY, CDR2 SMNVEV (reference sequence). CDR3 residues: CASSTPDSLYEQYF. The CDR3 region has the DNA TGTGCCAGCAGTACTCCGGACAGTCTCTACGAGCAGTACTTC.

This chain connects TRBV7-9 to TRBJ2-5, with D maybe TRBD2 (6 bases). V was shortened by 6 bases and J by 1 base, with 21 bases between the two germline ends. The CDR3 sequence is 17 residues long. CDR1 SEHNR and CDR2 FQNEAQ come from the germline V gene (reference sequence). The CDR3 loop reads CASRGTMAGTSQETQYF. The CDR3 nucleotides are TGTGCCAGCAGAGGGACGATGGCGGGGACCAGCCAAGAGACCCAGTACTTC.

This clone was counted only a few times. This chain connects TRBV5-1 to TRBJ2-5; 9 nucleotides line up with TRBD1. Losses at the gene ends were 4 bases for V and 4 bases for J; bases not matched to a gene: 8. CDR3 length: 15 amino acids. Germline CDR1 reads SGHRS; CDR2 reads YFSETQ. In DNA form, the CDR3 reads TGCGCCAGCAGCCCCTCCCGACAGGGGGGAGAGACCCAGTACTTC. This codes for CASSPSRQGGETQYF. The entire variable domain, with the rest obtained from reference TRBV5-1 and TRBJ2-5, is as follows: KAGVTQTPRYLIKTRGQQVTLSCSPISGHRSVSWYQQTPGQGLQFLFEYFSETQRNKGNFPGRFSGRQFSNSRSEMNVSTLELGDSALYLCASSPSRQGGETQYFGPGTRLLVL.

The chain couples TRBV6-1 to TRBJ2-7, with a tentative D call TRBD1 (6 bases). CDR1 is MNHNS and CDR2 is SASEGT in the germline V gene. Trimming took 6 bases from V and 7 from J, leaving 22 bases between them. This CDR3 contains 15 residues. CDR3 region: CASRHQGSGWFEQYF. CDR3 sequence (DNA): TGTGCCAGCAGGCATCAGGGGTCGGGTTGGTTTGAGCAGTACTTC.

V usage is TRBV11-2 and J usage is TRBJ2-1, with 8 positions matching TRBD2. The CDR3 extends over 14 amino acids. J gave up 6 bases and V 6 bases, and 7 bases lay outside the gene matches. Germline lookup yields CDR1 SGHAT and CDR2 FQNNGV. The CDR3 region is CASRQRESRNEQFF. CDR3 nucleotides: TGTGCCAGCAGACAGCGGGAGTCGCGCAATGAGCAGTTCTTC.

The CDR3 region is CASSLPGLQDTQYF. The CDR3 nucleotides are TGTGCCAGCAGTCTCCCGGGACTCCAAGATACGCAGTATTTT. The chain recombines TRBV28 with TRBJ2-3; a possible D gene is TRBD2 (6 bases). Trimming took off 5 bases at V and 5 bases at J, with 14 bases between the two ends. The CDR3 sequence is 14 residues long. CDR1 and CDR2 from the germline V gene are MDHEN and SYDVKM.